Listed below are T cell receptor beta chains from one sample, sequenced in a study of cytotoxic CD8 clonotypes in ibrutinib-treated CLL. The table came from immunoSEQ multiplex PCR; TCRdb's copy has only in-frame clones and leaves some out. The repertoire has about 160,000 clones, more than 80% of them found once; the top ten carry about 4.5%. The sequencing used PBMCs, collected after 24 months of ibrutinib treatment. The receptors stem from a human donor with chronic lymphocytic leukemia. Both conserved end residues are part of each CDR3. Fields, in order: CDR3 length, D gene, J gene, clone size, V gene, CDR3 DNA, CDR3 protein. The D gene is left open where the match is weak. The size field is filled for only some rows; it gives once, few, many or a size class.

cdr3_length: 13
d_call: -
j_call: TRBJ2-2
clone_size: -
v_call: TRBV18
cdr3_nt: TGTGCCAGCTCACCACCAGTTACCGGGGAGCTGTTTTTT
cdr3_aa: CASSPPVTGELFF

cdr3_length: 16
d_call: -
j_call: TRBJ2-7
clone_size: -
v_call: TRBV28
cdr3_nt: TGTGCCAGCAGTCTCTATTGGAGCAGGGGTTCCTACGAGCAGTACTTC
cdr3_aa: CASSLYWSRGSYEQYF

cdr3_length: 12
d_call: TRBD1
j_call: TRBJ1-1
clone_size: -
v_call: TRBV29-1
cdr3_nt: TGCAGCGTGTCGACAGGGGTGACTGAAGCTTTCTTT
cdr3_aa: CSVSTGVTEAFF

cdr3_length: 14
d_call: TRBD2
j_call: TRBJ2-1
clone_size: once
v_call: TRBV7-2
cdr3_nt: TGTGCCAGCAGCCGGACAGCGGGAGCGGATGAGCAGTTCTTC
cdr3_aa: CASSRTAGADEQFF

cdr3_length: 12
d_call: -
j_call: TRBJ2-7
clone_size: -
v_call: TRBV6-6
cdr3_nt: TGTGCCAGCAGTGGGGTCGGATACGAGCAGTACTTC
cdr3_aa: CASSGVGYEQYF

cdr3_length: 14
d_call: -
j_call: TRBJ1-2
clone_size: -
v_call: TRBV6-1
cdr3_nt: TGTGCCAGCAGTGAGTTCAGTTCTAACTATGGCTACACCTTC
cdr3_aa: CASSEFSSNYGYTF

cdr3_length: 11
d_call: -
j_call: TRBJ1-2
clone_size: -
v_call: TRBV2
cdr3_nt: TGTGCCAGCAGTGAACGTGGAGGGAAAGCCTTC
cdr3_aa: CASSERGGKAF

cdr3_length: 16
d_call: -
j_call: TRBJ1-5
clone_size: -
v_call: TRBV28
cdr3_nt: TGTGCCAGCAGCACGTATTTCCGGGGGGGCAATCAGCCCCAGCATTTT
cdr3_aa: CASSTYFRGGNQPQHF

cdr3_length: 13
d_call: -
j_call: TRBJ1-2
clone_size: -
v_call: TRBV11-1
cdr3_nt: TGTGCCAGCAGCCCCGGGACACGCTATGGCTACACCTTC
cdr3_aa: CASSPGTRYGYTF

cdr3_length: 16
d_call: TRBD1
j_call: TRBJ1-2
clone_size: -
v_call: TRBV28
cdr3_nt: TGTGCCAGCAGTCAACTCCTTGGACAGGGACGACATGGCTACACCTTC
cdr3_aa: CASSQLLGQGRHGYTF

cdr3_length: 15
d_call: -
j_call: TRBJ1-5
clone_size: -
v_call: TRBV7-9
cdr3_nt: TGTGCCAGCAGCCCCGAGGGGGTTGGGCATCAGCCCCAGCATTTT
cdr3_aa: CASSPEGVGHQPQHF

cdr3_length: 14
d_call: TRBD1
j_call: TRBJ1-2
clone_size: -
v_call: TRBV5-1
cdr3_nt: TGCGCCAGCAGCTTGGGGACAGGGATCTATGGCTACACCTTC
cdr3_aa: CASSLGTGIYGYTF

cdr3_length: 14
d_call: -
j_call: TRBJ2-5
clone_size: -
v_call: TRBV6-5
cdr3_nt: TGTGCCAGCAGTTACTCAGGATCGGGGGAGACCCAGTACTTC
cdr3_aa: CASSYSGSGETQYF

cdr3_length: 15
d_call: -
j_call: TRBJ1-5
clone_size: few
v_call: TRBV7-9
cdr3_nt: TGTGCCAGCAGCTTAGCGGGTAGGGAGGATCAGCCCCAGCATTTT
cdr3_aa: CASSLAGREDQPQHF

cdr3_length: 12
d_call: -
j_call: TRBJ2-5
clone_size: -
v_call: TRBV7-9
cdr3_nt: TGTGCCAGCAGCTTAGTGCGAGAGACCCAGTACTTC
cdr3_aa: CASSLVRETQYF

cdr3_length: 16
d_call: TRBD1
j_call: TRBJ1-5
clone_size: -
v_call: TRBV18
cdr3_nt: TGTGCCAGCTCCACAAGGACAGGGTCCCTCAATCAGCCCCAGCATTTT
cdr3_aa: CASSTRTGSLNQPQHF

cdr3_length: 15
d_call: -
j_call: TRBJ2-5
clone_size: -
v_call: TRBV5-4
cdr3_nt: TGTGCCAGCAGCTCTCCGCGGGATTTGCTGGAGACCCAGTACTTC
cdr3_aa: CASSSPRDLLETQYF

cdr3_length: 13
d_call: -
j_call: TRBJ2-2
clone_size: -
v_call: TRBV30
cdr3_nt: TGTGCCTGGCAACAGGGAAGCACCGGGGAGCTGTTTTTT
cdr3_aa: CAWQQGSTGELFF

cdr3_length: 15
d_call: TRBD2
j_call: TRBJ2-1
clone_size: -
v_call: TRBV5-4
cdr3_nt: TGTGCCAGCAGCCGAGGACTAGCGGGCTACAATGAGCAGTTCTTC
cdr3_aa: CASSRGLAGYNEQFF

cdr3_length: 15
d_call: -
j_call: TRBJ2-7
clone_size: -
v_call: TRBV2
cdr3_nt: TGTGCCAGCAGGCCCGGGACGGGACTTACTAACGAGCAGTACTTC
cdr3_aa: CASRPGTGLTNEQYF

cdr3_length: 14
d_call: -
j_call: TRBJ2-1
clone_size: -
v_call: TRBV11-2
cdr3_nt: TGTGCCAGCAGCTTAGTGCCGGGAAACAATGAGCAGTTCTTC
cdr3_aa: CASSLVPGNNEQFF

cdr3_length: 15
d_call: TRBD2
j_call: TRBJ2-5
clone_size: few
v_call: TRBV19
cdr3_nt: TGTGCCAGTAGTCCTTTAGCGGGAAGCCAAGAGACCCAGTACTTC
cdr3_aa: CASSPLAGSQETQYF

cdr3_length: 17
d_call: TRBD1
j_call: TRBJ1-1
clone_size: -
v_call: TRBV11-3
cdr3_nt: TGTGCCAGCAGCTTATCTCGAACAGGGGCAAGGAACACTGAAGCTTTCTTT
cdr3_aa: CASSLSRTGARNTEAFF

cdr3_length: 14
d_call: -
j_call: TRBJ2-5
clone_size: -
v_call: TRBV18
cdr3_nt: TGTGCCAGCTCACCAAATCGAGTGGAAGAGACCCAGTACTTC
cdr3_aa: CASSPNRVEETQYF

cdr3_length: 12
d_call: -
j_call: TRBJ2-7
clone_size: -
v_call: TRBV5-3
cdr3_nt: TGTGCCAGCAGCTTGTGGGACGGACAGCAGTACTTC
cdr3_aa: CASSLWDGQQYF

cdr3_length: 14
d_call: -
j_call: TRBJ2-7
clone_size: -
v_call: TRBV6-5
cdr3_nt: TGTGCCAGCAGTTACGATAACAGTCGGAGCGAGCAGTACTTC
cdr3_aa: CASSYDNSRSEQYF

cdr3_length: 15
d_call: -
j_call: TRBJ2-1
clone_size: -
v_call: TRBV5-5
cdr3_nt: TGTGCCAGCAGCTTGGCAGTGAGCTCCTACAATGAGCAGTTCTTC
cdr3_aa: CASSLAVSSYNEQFF

cdr3_length: 13
d_call: -
j_call: TRBJ2-1
clone_size: few
v_call: TRBV27
cdr3_nt: TGTGCCAGCAGCAACAGGGCGTCCGGAGGGCAGTTCTTC
cdr3_aa: CASSNRASGGQFF

cdr3_length: 13
d_call: TRBD1
j_call: TRBJ1-2
clone_size: -
v_call: TRBV30
cdr3_nt: TGTGCCTGGAGTGCCCAGGGGGCGCATGGCTACACCTTC
cdr3_aa: CAWSAQGAHGYTF

cdr3_length: 13
d_call: -
j_call: TRBJ2-6
clone_size: -
v_call: TRBV10-3
cdr3_nt: TGTGCCATCACCCCCTCTGGGGCCAACGTCCTGACTTTC
cdr3_aa: CAITPSGANVLTF

cdr3_length: 13
d_call: -
j_call: TRBJ1-3
clone_size: -
v_call: TRBV29-1
cdr3_nt: TGCAGCGCTTTAGGGGGCTCTGGAAACACCATATATTTT
cdr3_aa: CSALGGSGNTIYF

cdr3_length: 17
d_call: -
j_call: TRBJ2-3
clone_size: few
v_call: TRBV10-1
cdr3_nt: TGCGCCAGCCCCGCCCAAACAGGGTACGAGGCCACAGATACGCAGTATTTT
cdr3_aa: CASPAQTGYEATDTQYF

cdr3_length: 15
d_call: -
j_call: TRBJ1-2
clone_size: -
v_call: TRBV19
cdr3_nt: TGTGCCAGTAGCGAACTGGGACACACCAACTATGGCTACACCTTC
cdr3_aa: CASSELGHTNYGYTF

cdr3_length: 18
d_call: TRBD2
j_call: TRBJ2-3
clone_size: -
v_call: TRBV5-4
cdr3_nt: TGTGCCAGCAGCTCCGCCGGGTTGAGAGCGGGAGGGACAGATACGCAGTATTTT
cdr3_aa: CASSSAGLRAGGTDTQYF

cdr3_length: 15
d_call: -
j_call: TRBJ1-1
clone_size: -
v_call: TRBV5-1
cdr3_nt: TGCGCCAGCAGGACAGAGCGGGGCGAGGGCACTGAAGCTTTCTTT
cdr3_aa: CASRTERGEGTEAFF

cdr3_length: 15
d_call: TRBD1
j_call: TRBJ1-1
clone_size: -
v_call: TRBV4-3
cdr3_nt: TGCGCCAGCAGCCCGCAGGGGGCTGTTGACACTGAAGCTTTCTTT
cdr3_aa: CASSPQGAVDTEAFF

cdr3_length: 14
d_call: TRBD1
j_call: TRBJ1-2
clone_size: -
v_call: TRBV30
cdr3_nt: TGTGCCGGGAGGTCCGATACAGGGGACTATGGCTACACCTTC
cdr3_aa: CAGRSDTGDYGYTF

cdr3_length: 16
d_call: TRBD1
j_call: TRBJ1-2
clone_size: -
v_call: TRBV6-5
cdr3_nt: TGTGCCAGCAGTTATACCGGGACAGGGAGGAACTATGGCTACACCTTC
cdr3_aa: CASSYTGTGRNYGYTF

cdr3_length: 12
d_call: -
j_call: TRBJ2-4
clone_size: -
v_call: TRBV30
cdr3_nt: TGTGCCTGGAGCGGAGCCAAAAACATTCAGTACTTC
cdr3_aa: CAWSGAKNIQYF

cdr3_length: 16
d_call: TRBD1
j_call: TRBJ1-2
clone_size: few
v_call: TRBV9
cdr3_nt: TGTGCCAGCAGCGCCGGGGACAGGGGGCGGAGAAGTGGCTACACCTTC
cdr3_aa: CASSAGDRGRRSGYTF

cdr3_length: 13
d_call: -
j_call: TRBJ2-1
clone_size: -
v_call: TRBV19
cdr3_nt: TGTGCCAGTAGTATCCCGGAATACAATGAGCAGTTCTTC
cdr3_aa: CASSIPEYNEQFF

cdr3_length: 18
d_call: -
j_call: TRBJ1-5
clone_size: -
v_call: TRBV11-2
cdr3_nt: TGTGCCAGCAGCTTAGGCACCAGGGGTTTCAATAGCAATCAGCCCCAGCATTTT
cdr3_aa: CASSLGTRGFNSNQPQHF

cdr3_length: 16
d_call: -
j_call: TRBJ1-2
clone_size: -
v_call: TRBV30
cdr3_nt: TGTGCCTGGAGTGTACAAGGGGCCCTTAAACTTTATGGCTACACCTTC
cdr3_aa: CAWSVQGALKLYGYTF

cdr3_length: 13
d_call: -
j_call: TRBJ1-1
clone_size: few
v_call: TRBV19
cdr3_nt: TGTGCCAGCTCCCGTGGGCGGAACACTGAAGCTTTCTTT
cdr3_aa: CASSRGRNTEAFF

cdr3_length: 14
d_call: TRBD2
j_call: TRBJ2-7
clone_size: -
v_call: TRBV7-8
cdr3_nt: TGTGCCAGCAGCTTGGGACTAGCGGGACGCGAGCAGTACTTC
cdr3_aa: CASSLGLAGREQYF